The 19 T cell receptor beta chains below all came from one sample that was sequenced in a study of T cells in women clearing cervical HPV infection. Repertoires were generated with immunoSEQ multiplex PCR, while TCRdb's copy carries only in-frame clones and drops some. The repertoire table contains 46,000 or so clones. The material sequenced was blood buffy coat. The origin of the receptors is a woman aged 18 to 75 with a cervical HPV16 infection that either progressed to CIN3+ or cleared (not recorded which).

In regard to this clone: Read data end 3 residues before the CDR3 end; the end is taken from the germline J gene. The chain is built from TRBV18 and TRBJ2-3; 8 bases match TRBD1. The CDR3 consists of 15 residues. J was trimmed by 4 bases and V by 4 bases; bases with no gene match: 7. Germline V gives CDR1 KGHSH, CDR2 LQKENI. This chain's CDR3 is CASSQRTGGSDTQYF. CDR3 DNA (partial): TGTGCCAGCTCACAACGAACAGGGGGGTCAGATACG.

Comment on this clone: The DNA ends 3 residues before the CDR3 does, and the rest of the CDR3 is filled in from the germline J gene. V gene TRBV2 combines with J gene TRBJ1-1, with D tentatively TRBD1 (5 bases). The CDR3 loop spans 14 amino acids. The V end was cut by 3 bases, the J end by 7 bases, with 15 bases between. Germline V lookup: CDR1 SNHLY, CDR2 FYNNEI. Partial CDR3 DNA: TGTGCCAGCAGTGATGACGAGGGGTTTGATGAA. This gives the protein CASSDDEGFDE. The full CDR3 protein reads CASSDDEGFDEAFF.

To note about this clone: The sequenced fragment ends 3 residues before the CDR3 boundary, so the rest is inferred from the germline J gene. The chain links TRBV11-3 to TRBJ2-7; TRBD1 matches at 8 bases. The CDR3 sequence is 15 residues long. Trimming at V came to 6 bases and at J to 5 bases, leaving 12 bases not matched to a gene. Germline values: CDR1 SGHNT, CDR2 YENEEA. The sequenced part of the CDR3 DNA is TGTGCCAGCAGAGACAGACAGGGGACATCCAACGAG. It specifies CASRDRQGTSNE. The whole CDR3 reads CASRDRQGTSNEQYF.

Details on this clone: The sequence runs out 3 residues before the end of the CDR3; the remainder is reconstructed from the germline J gene. The chain couples TRBV30 to TRBJ1-2; D is ambiguous. The CDR3 loop spans 14 amino acids. Trimming cost V 4 bases and J 6 bases, with 18 bases left between them. The germline gives CDR1 GTSNPN, CDR2 SVGIG (reference sequence). CDR3 loop: CAWKEGRHANGYTF. CDR3 DNA (partial): TGTGCCTGGAAGGAAGGCAGGCACGCCAATGGC.

As concerns this clone: The junction departs from the called germline gene at one end, perhaps through a read error. The read is 3 residues too short to cover the CDR3 end, so that end is filled in from the germline J gene. This chain uses TRBV7-6 with TRBJ2-3; possible D gene TRBD2, 6 bases. From germline, CDR1 is SGHVS and CDR2 FNYEAQ. The CDR3 sequence is 15 residues long. This CDR3 reads CASSTRRLGSETQYF. The sequenced CDR3 bases are TGTGCCAGCAGCACCCGCAGACTAGGTTCAGAGACG.

With regard to this clone: The read gets to within 3 residues of the CDR3 end, and the germline J gene fills in the rest. The chain is built from TRBV7-9 and TRBJ2-3; D may be TRBD1 (7 bases). The CDR3 has 14 residues. The germline V gene encodes CDR1 SEHNR and CDR2 FQNEAQ (reference sequence). The CDR3 spells CASSLDAGGQPQYF. The DNA read from the CDR3 is TGTGCCAGCAGCTTAGACGCAGGGGGGCAGCCG. Supplemented by reference TRBV7-9 and TRBJ2-3, the full variable domain reads DTGVSQNPRHKITKRGQNVTFRCDPISEHNRLYWYRQTLGQGPEFLTYFQNEAQLEKSRLLSDRFSAERPKGSFSTLEIQRTEQGDSAMYLCASSLDAGGQPQYFGPGTRLTVL.

With regard to this clone: The CDR3 is cut off 3 residues early in the read; its end comes from the germline J gene. The chain joins TRBV5-4 to TRBJ2-7; D is unresolved. The CDR3 spans 14 residues. The ends were cut back, 2 bases at V and 2 bases at J, with 11 bases in the middle. Germline V CDR1 and CDR2: SGHNT, YYREEE (reference sequence). The CDR3 DNA, read in part, is TGTGCCAGCAGCTTTGATCCAGGCCCCTACGAG. This sequence encodes CASSFDPGPYE. The entire CDR3 protein reads CASSFDPGPYEQYF.

Comments on this clone: The sequence runs out 3 residues before the end of the CDR3; the remainder is reconstructed from the germline J gene. This chain uses TRBV7-6 with TRBJ2-3, with D perhaps matching TRBD2 (7 bases). Trimming took 2 bases from V and 3 from J, leaving 21 bases between them. The CDR3 is 18 residues long. Germline V CDR1 and CDR2: SGHVS, FNYEAQ. CDR3 DNA (partial): TGTGCCAGCAGCTTACCCGTGGGGGGGCTAGCGGAAACAGATACG. The encoded protein is CASSLPVGGLAETDT. The entire CDR3 protein is CASSLPVGGLAETDTQYF.

Worth noting for this clone: The missing CDR3 end, 3 residues past where the read stops, is filled in from the germline J gene. The V and J genes are TRBV20-1 and TRBJ1-2; 9 bases are a match to TRBD1. V was clipped by 7 bases and J by 0 bases; unmatched bases: 12. Germline CDR1 DFQATT, CDR2 SNEGSKA (reference sequence). This CDR3 contains 16 residues. The CDR3 sequence is CSVRTGAGITNYGYTF. The CDR3 DNA, read in part, is TGCAGTGTTAGGACAGGGGCCGGTATCACTAACTATGGC.

With respect to this clone: The CDR3 end falls 3 residues outside the read, so it is completed with the germline J gene. The rearrangement uses TRBV20-1 and TRBJ1-5, with 11 bases identical to TRBD1. Germline V gives CDR1 DFQATT, CDR2 SNEGSKA (reference sequence). The J segment lost 4 bases and the V segment lost 5 bases, leaving 13 bases of the junction unmatched. CDR3 length equals 17 residues. The sequenced part of the CDR3 DNA is TGCAGTGCTCTTTCCCGGGACAGGGGGAACAAAAATCAGCCC. Translated: CSALSRDRGNKNQP. The whole CDR3 protein reads CSALSRDRGNKNQPQHF.

As to this clone: The DNA ends 3 residues before the CDR3 does, and the rest of the CDR3 is filled in from the germline J gene. Other DNA sequences in the sample encode the same CDR3. The gene calls are TRBV7-8 and TRBJ1-3; no clear D. The length of the CDR3 is 14 residues. From germline, CDR1 is SGHVS and CDR2 FQNEAQ. V lost 5 bases, J lost 3 bases, and 11 bases lay in between. Incomplete CDR3 DNA: TGTGCCAGCAGCCCAATTGAGGGTGGAAACACC. This codes for CASSPIEGGNT. The CDR3, in full, reads CASSPIEGGNTIYF.

Concerning this clone itself: The read ends 3 residues shy of where the CDR3 ends; the end is completed using the germline J gene. The V and J genes are TRBV13 and TRBJ2-2; TRBD2 matches at 13 bases. In germline, CDR1 is PRHDT, CDR2 FYEKMQ (reference sequence). The length of the CDR3 is 13 residues. The CDR3: CASSSRLAGGLFF. CDR3 DNA (partial): TGTGCCAGCAGCTCCCGACTAGCGGGAGGG.

Of note for this clone: The sequenced fragment ends 3 residues before the CDR3 boundary, so the rest is inferred from the germline J gene. V is TRBV29-1 and J is TRBJ1-1, with 10 bases fitting TRBD1. Looked up from germline, CDR1 is SQVTM and CDR2 is ANQGSEA. The CDR3 has 12 amino acids. With V trimmed by 4 bases and J by 4 bases, 0 bases remained unmatched. CDR3 sequence: CSVGDRGTEAFF. CDR3 DNA (partial): TGCAGCGTTGGGGACAGGGGCACTGAA.

As regards this clone: Read data end 3 residues before the CDR3 end; the end is taken from the germline J gene. The chain links TRBV6-2 or TRBV6-3 to TRBJ2-2; tentatively, D is TRBD2 (5 bases). This CDR3 contains 13 residues. Trimming stripped 10 bases from V and 4 bases from J, with 13 bases between. Germline assignment: CDR1 MNHEY and CDR2 SVGEGT. The part of the CDR3 DNA that was read is TGTGCCAACTCGCCTAGCTTCACCGGGGAG. Translation: CANSPSFTGE. The CDR3 in full is CANSPSFTGELFF.

Note on this clone: The read halts 3 residues ahead of the CDR3 end, with the missing end drawn from the germline J gene. The chain links TRBV10-1 to TRBJ2-3; TRBD2 agrees at 11 bases. V lost 6 bases, J lost 4 bases, and 6 bases stayed unmatched. The CDR3 runs to 15 residues. Looked up from germline, CDR1 is WNHNN and CDR2 is SYGVQD (reference sequence). The CDR3 protein is CASRKTSGAADTQYF. The CDR3 DNA, read in part, is TGCGCCAGCAGGAAGACTAGCGGGGCGGCAGATACG.

A note on this clone: Read data end 3 residues before the CDR3 end; the end is taken from the germline J gene. The chain carries TRBV20-1 and TRBJ1-6; D is perhaps TRBD1 (5 bases). Per the germline V gene, CDR1 is DFQATT and CDR2 is SNEGSKA (reference sequence). There are 15 residues in the CDR3. Trimming removed 5 bases from V and 4 bases from J, with 15 bases in between. The sequenced CDR3 bases are TGCAGTGCTCCAGGGAGGAGCGGGTATAATTCACCC. It encodes CSAPGRSGYNSP. The entire CDR3 reads CSAPGRSGYNSPLHF.

Comments on this clone: The read terminates 3 residues before the CDR3 end, so the remaining end is supplied by the germline J gene. The J gene is TRBJ2-1, the V gene TRBV11-2; no firm D call. CDR1 is SGHAT, CDR2 FQNNGV, per germline. The V end lost 0 bases, the J end lost 6 bases, and 12 bases lay between the germline ends. CDR3 length: 15 amino acids. Here the CDR3 reads CASSLDEVGFNEQFF. The part of the CDR3 DNA that was read is TGTGCCAGCAGCTTAGATGAGGTTGGTTTCAATGAG.

As for this clone: The read terminates 3 residues ahead of where the CDR3 ends, so the germline J gene completes it. The rearrangement links TRBV23-1 to TRBJ2-7; 7 nucleotides align to TRBD1. TRBV23-1 is known as an ORF, though its function is uncertain. The J segment lost 1 base and the V segment lost 9 bases, leaving 15 bases of the junction unmatched. This CDR3 comprises 16 residues. The CDR3 sequence: CASLRCGTDFSYEQYF. CDR3 DNA, as far as it was read: TGCGCCAGTCTTCGTTGTGGGACAGATTTTTCCTACGAG.

As concerns this clone: Coverage ceases 3 residues before the CDR3 finishes, and the germline J gene fills in the end. The chain carries TRBV7-8 and TRBJ1-2, with TRBD1 matching 8 bases. Germline-derived CDR1 and CDR2 are SGHVS and FQNEAQ. The CDR3 has 13 residues. CDR3 residues: CASSERQGSGYTF. The covered CDR3 bases are TGTGCCAGCAGCGAGAGACAGGGGTCCGGC.